This T cell receptor (beta chain) is drawn from a study of blood T cell repertoires in COVID-19. Libraries were prepared by immunoSEQ multiplex PCR; TCRdb keeps only in-frame clonotypes and omits some of them. The profile shows 300,000 to 400,000 clones, about 90% of them singletons. This CDR3 spans 14 amino acids. Germline values: CDR1 SGHAT, CDR2 FQNNGV. Unmatched junction bases numbered 7, after V lost 7 bases and J lost 3 bases. Sequencing used PBMCs or T cells enriched from blood (not recorded which). This TCR was sampled from a woman aged 30 to 39 who had recovered from COVID-19. The chain combines TRBV11-2 with TRBJ2-5; TRBD2 matches at 8 bases. In DNA form, the CDR3 reads TGTGCCAGCACCCCCGGGGGGGAGAAAGAGACCCAGTACTTC. As protein: CASTPGGEKETQYF.